The rows below give T cell receptor beta chains drawn from one sample of a study of T cells in tumors after PD-1 blockade. TCRdb's copy holds only in-frame clones and misses some; the assay was immunoSEQ multiplex PCR. The sample gives about 47,000 clones, around four fifths of which show up once; over 7.5% is in the top ten. This sample comprised PBMCs, obtained before anti-PD-1 therapy. These receptors were obtained from a human donor with advanced basal cell or squamous cell carcinoma (not recorded which). Each CDR3 is given with its conserved first and last residue. D genes are given only for firm matches. Size is omitted from some rows. Given values are once, few, many or a class for expanded clones.

NA	NA	TRBJ2-2	TRBV10-1	TGCGCCAGCAGTGGGGCCGGGACTTCTTTCACCGGGGAGCTGTTTTTT	CASSGAGTSFTGELFF
NA	NA	TRBJ1-4	TRBV5-4	TGTGCCAGCAGCTTCAGGGGAACTAATGAAAAACTGTTTTTT	CASSFRGTNEKLFF
TRBD2	NA	TRBJ2-7	TRBV6-1	TGTGCCAGCAGTGCCCTCGCGGGAGGGCCACGGTACGAGCAGTACTTC	CASSALAGGPRYEQYF
TRBD1	once	TRBJ2-2	TRBV19	TGTGCCAGTAGTCTCCGGGACAGGGTGAACACCGGGGAGCTGTTTTTT	CASSLRDRVNTGELFF
NA	NA	TRBJ1-2	TRBV7-2	TGTGCCAGCAGCTTAGAGTCGACTTCCTGGGGCTACACCTTC	CASSLESTSWGYTF
NA	NA	TRBJ1-5	TRBV28	TGTGCCAGCAGTCTCCCCGGTGGACAGAAGCCCCAGCATTTT	CASSLPGGQKPQHF
NA	NA	TRBJ2-3	TRBV11-3	TGTGCCAGCAGCCCACAGATGGGAGGCACAGATACGCAGTATTTT	CASSPQMGGTDTQYF
NA	NA	TRBJ1-1	TRBV10-1	TGCGCCAGCAGTGAGCAATCCGTGGGGAACACTGAAGCTTTCTTT	CASSEQSVGNTEAFF
NA	NA	TRBJ2-7	TRBV20-1	TGCAGTGCAGTTACCGGGAACGAGCAGTACTTC	CSAVTGNEQYF
TRBD2	NA	TRBJ2-7	TRBV9	TGTGCCAGCAGCGTAGACGGGGGGTTGTACGAGCAGTACTTC	CASSVDGGLYEQYF
NA	NA	TRBJ1-2	TRBV6-5	TGTGCCAGCAGTTACGTTAGGCTCTATGGCTACACCTTC	CASSYVRLYGYTF
TRBD2	NA	TRBJ2-1	TRBV5-4	TGTGCCAGCAGCTTGGCGAGGCGGGGGGCATGGTACATTGAGCAGTTCTTC	CASSLARRGAWYIEQFF
TRBD2	NA	TRBJ2-2	TRBV28	TGTGCCAGCAGTTGGACTAGCGGGGGCACCGGGGAGCTGTTTTTT	CASSWTSGGTGELFF
NA	once	TRBJ2-5	TRBV29-1	TGCAGCGCCGACAGCCTCCAAGAGACCCAGTACTTC	CSADSLQETQYF
NA	NA	TRBJ2-3	TRBV24-1	TGTGCCACCAGTGACCGCACAGGGAACACAGATACGCAGTATTTT	CATSDRTGNTDTQYF
NA	NA	TRBJ2-5	TRBV5-1	TGCGCCAGCAGCTTGGGGGGGACACTTAAACCCGTTTGGCAAGAGACCCAGTACTTC	CASSLGGTLKPVWQETQYF
TRBD2	NA	TRBJ2-7	TRBV5-1	TGCGCCAGCAGCTTGGGGCGGGGGGTAAACTACGAGCAGTACTTC	CASSLGRGVNYEQYF
TRBD2	once	TRBJ2-1	TRBV7-9	TGTGCCAGCAGCCCAGGGACTAGCGGCAATGAGCAGTTCTTC	CASSPGTSGNEQFF
NA	NA	TRBJ1-2	TRBV6-6	TGTGCCAGCAGTTACCGAGGGGAATACTATGGCTACACCTTC	CASSYRGEYYGYTF
TRBD1	NA	TRBJ1-2	TRBV5-6	TGTGCCAGCAGCTTGGGACAGGGGGCGAGATGGGACTATGGCTACACCTTC	CASSLGQGARWDYGYTF
NA	NA	TRBJ2-3	TRBV2	TGTGCCAGCAGTGATTCTCAGGCGCAGTATTTT	CASSDSQAQYF
NA	NA	TRBJ2-3	TRBV5-1	TGCGCCAGCAGCTCCCAGGGGAGGGATACGCAGTATTTT	CASSSQGRDTQYF
NA	NA	TRBJ2-2	TRBV18	TGTGCCAGCTCGCTCCAACATTTATCTTTCGGCGGGGAGCTGTTTTTT	CASSLQHLSFGGELFF
NA	NA	TRBJ1-3	TRBV3-1/TRBV3-2	TGTGCCAGCAGCCAAGAGGGGGTAGTTACATATTTT	CASSQEGVVTYF
NA	NA	TRBJ1-5	TRBV6-5	TGTGCCAGCAGTTACTCGCTCCCGTACGCGGGTCAGCCCCAGCATTTT	CASSYSLPYAGQPQHF
NA	few	TRBJ2-7	TRBV28	TGTGCCAGCAGCCATACAACAGCATTCTCCTACGAGCAGTACTTC	CASSHTTAFSYEQYF
TRBD2	NA	TRBJ2-3	TRBV7-9	TGTGCCAGCAGCTTAGCTAGCGGGGGCGTCACAGATACGCAGTATTTT	CASSLASGGVTDTQYF
NA	few	TRBJ2-6	TRBV27	TGTGCCAGCAGTTTATCCCCCCCCGGGGCCAACGTCCTGACTTTC	CASSLSPPGANVLTF
NA	NA	TRBJ2-5	TRBV2	TGTGCCAGCGAGTCATCTGTTGGCAGTAGCTGGGAGACCCAGTACTTC	CASESSVGSSWETQYF
TRBD2	once	TRBJ2-1	TRBV10-3	TGTGCCATCAGTGTGACTAGCGGGGCCTCATACAATGAGCAGTTCTTC	CAISVTSGASYNEQFF
NA	NA	TRBJ1-6	TRBV7-8	TGTGCCAGCAGCCTCGCAGTGGGTCTGGATAATTCACCCCTCCACTTT	CASSLAVGLDNSPLHF
NA	NA	TRBJ2-1	TRBV5-6	TGTGCCAGCAGCCCGGAAGGACTCGGTTCCTACAATGAGCAGTTCTTC	CASSPEGLGSYNEQFF
NA	NA	TRBJ1-2	TRBV18	TGTGCCAGCTCACCCTTGGTCGTAGACTATAACTATGGCTACACCTTC	CASSPLVVDYNYGYTF
NA	NA	TRBJ1-5	TRBV19	TGTGCCAGCCTCGATATCTATAGCAATCAGCCCCAGCATTTT	CASLDIYSNQPQHF
NA	once	TRBJ1-2	TRBV7-9	TGTGCCAGCAGCTTAGTGGAAGCAGCCTACACCTTC	CASSLVEAAYTF
NA	once	TRBJ2-7	TRBV28	TGTGCCAGCAGGATCGGACAGTCTGACTCCTACGAGCAGTACTTC	CASRIGQSDSYEQYF
NA	NA	TRBJ1-2	TRBV5-5	TGTGCCAGCAGCTTGACCACAGGGACCCGAAGGGGCTACACCTTC	CASSLTTGTRRGYTF
NA	few	TRBJ1-1	TRBV18	TGTGCCAGCTCACCCACAAACACTGAAGCTTTCTTT	CASSPTNTEAFF
NA	NA	TRBJ2-3	TRBV13	TGTGCCAGCCGACGAGGCTCGGACGGCACAGATACGCAGTATTTT	CASRRGSDGTDTQYF
NA	NA	TRBJ2-2	TRBV7-3	TGTGCCAGCAGCTTACGTCCAGACTCGAACACCGGGGAGCTGTTTTTT	CASSLRPDSNTGELFF
TRBD1	NA	TRBJ1-5	TRBV30	TGTGCCTGGAGAAGAGGACAGGGGAGACCGGGGGGACCGAGGAAGAATTACAATCAGCCCCAGCATTTT	CAWRRGQGRPGGPRKNYNQPQHF
NA	NA	TRBJ1-1	TRBV6-5	TGTGCCAGCAGATTCAGGGCGCCGGATACTGAAGCTTTCTTT	CASRFRAPDTEAFF
NA	NA	TRBJ2-3	TRBV5-4	TGTGCCAGCTCTCGGGCGACAGATACGCAGTATTTT	CASSRATDTQYF
NA	NA	TRBJ2-1	TRBV9	TGTGCCAGCAGCGTCAGCGGTGGCGGGTGGCTGGATGAGCAGTTCTTC	CASSVSGGGWLDEQFF
NA	few	TRBJ2-1	TRBV12-3/TRBV12-4	TGTGCCAGCAGTCGAGGGACCTACAATGAGCAGTTCTTC	CASSRGTYNEQFF
NA	NA	TRBJ2-7	TRBV28	TGTGCCATAGCAAACATATACGAGCAGTACTTC	CAIANIYEQYF
TRBD2	once	TRBJ2-7	TRBV11-3	TGTGCCAGCAGCGTCGGACTAGCGGGAGGCAACTACGAGCAGTACTTC	CASSVGLAGGNYEQYF
NA	NA	TRBJ1-3	TRBV11-1	TGTGCCAGCAGCTCGAGGGGTTCTGGAAACACCATATATTTT	CASSSRGSGNTIYF
TRBD1	once	TRBJ2-5	TRBV5-6	TGTGCCAGCAGCGGAATGACAGGGGGAGGAGAGACCCAGTACTTC	CASSGMTGGGETQYF
TRBD1	NA	TRBJ1-5	TRBV28	TGTGCCAGCAGTCCAGAAGACAGGGCCAATCAGCCCCAGCATTTT	CASSPEDRANQPQHF
TRBD2	NA	TRBJ2-1	TRBV2	TGTGCCAGCAGTCCGAGCGGGGGCTCCTACAATGAGCAGTTCTTC	CASSPSGGSYNEQFF
TRBD1	NA	TRBJ1-2	TRBV6-1	TGTGCCAGCAGTGAGACGGACAGGCTGGGCTACACCTTC	CASSETDRLGYTF
TRBD1	NA	TRBJ2-1	TRBV7-9	TGTGCCAGCAGCAGAACCGGGACAGAAGACAATGAGCAGTTCTTC	CASSRTGTEDNEQFF
NA	NA	TRBJ1-1	TRBV6-4	TGTGCCAGCAGGGCACAGGGAGATACTGAAGCTTTCTTT	CASRAQGDTEAFF
TRBD1	NA	TRBJ2-1	TRBV6-5	TGTGCCACTTCACTCGGACAGGGTAGCGAGCAGTTCTTC	CATSLGQGSEQFF
NA	NA	TRBJ2-2	TRBV5-5	TGTGCCAGTTCACCCCCCGGCAGGGTAAACACCGGGGAGCTGTTTTTT	CASSPPGRVNTGELFF
NA	NA	TRBJ2-7	TRBV9	TGTGCCAGCAGCGTAGGCGTCGGACTATCCCCCGAGCAGTACTTC	CASSVGVGLSPEQYF
TRBD1	NA	TRBJ2-1	TRBV5-8	TGTGCCAGCAGCTGGGCTCCGGGACAGGGGACCAATGAGCAGTTCTTC	CASSWAPGQGTNEQFF
NA	NA	TRBJ1-1	TRBV5-1	TGCGCCAGCAGCCAGGACGGGTTGAACACTGAAGCTTTCTTT	CASSQDGLNTEAFF
TRBD1	NA	TRBJ2-1	TRBV19	TGTGCCAGTAGTAACCGACAGGGTTTAAATGAGCAGTTCTTC	CASSNRQGLNEQFF